The clone carrying this TCR beta chain showed up many times. Compared with germline, one end of the junction differs, possibly owing to a read error. The sample originates from a study of regulatory T cells in long-lasting Graves disease. Stated time point: newly diagnosed GD, antithyroid drugs for less than 3 months. The TCR library was made from RNA that had been extracted from PBMCs in TRIzol. The CDR3 is made up of 13 amino acids. Germline CDR1 and CDR2: SNHLY and FYNNEI. Combining iRepertoire HTBI primers with Arm-PCR of CDR3 regions, the authors built TCR beta libraries. One entry per CDR3 protein, called by TCRdb with MiXCR from the multiplex PCR reads. Of 400,000 to 550,000 distinct CDR3 sequences in the sample, 14% to 15% were seen once. The same specimen was also included in a second study, on T cells in Graves' hyperthyroidism and ophthalmopathy.

V gene TRBV2 combines with J gene TRBJ1-1, with a weak D call TRBD1 (6 bases). The receptor's source is a woman aged 30 to 39 with Graves disease. Sequencing was performed on peripheral blood mononuclear cells (PBMCs), taken at new diagnosis, from a patient treated with antithyroid drugs. In DNA, the CDR3 is TGTGCCAGTTTAGGACAGATAATCACTAAAGCTTTCTTT. The encoded protein is CASLGQIITKAFF.